This paragraph covers one T cell receptor (beta chain) sequence. No antigen is known for it. The junction does not match germline at one end; this may be a read error. CDR1 and CDR2 from the germline V gene are MGHDK and SYGVNS. This CDR3 spans 15 amino acids. This specimen comes from a study of breast tumors, draining lymph nodes, adjacent tissues. The study, taken as a whole, reports: Tumors had less TCR diversity than lymph nodes, more than nontumor tissue.

TCRdb reprocessed the multiplex PCR reads via MiXCR and lists one record per CDR3 protein. The table lists around 290,000 distinct CDR3 sequences, over 25% of them singletons. Samples came from axillary lymph nodes draining the breast cancer. This chain uses TRBV25-1 with TRBJ1-1; tentative D call: TRBD1 (5 bases). The sequencing input was axillary lymph node tissue. The sequence came from a female donor with breast cancer. Some clones in this sample may be carry-over from other donors' samples. CDR3 protein: CAGSGEDTPGTEAFF. In nucleotides, the CDR3 is TGTGCCGGCAGTGGCGAGGACACCCCGGGCACTGAAGCTTTCTTT.